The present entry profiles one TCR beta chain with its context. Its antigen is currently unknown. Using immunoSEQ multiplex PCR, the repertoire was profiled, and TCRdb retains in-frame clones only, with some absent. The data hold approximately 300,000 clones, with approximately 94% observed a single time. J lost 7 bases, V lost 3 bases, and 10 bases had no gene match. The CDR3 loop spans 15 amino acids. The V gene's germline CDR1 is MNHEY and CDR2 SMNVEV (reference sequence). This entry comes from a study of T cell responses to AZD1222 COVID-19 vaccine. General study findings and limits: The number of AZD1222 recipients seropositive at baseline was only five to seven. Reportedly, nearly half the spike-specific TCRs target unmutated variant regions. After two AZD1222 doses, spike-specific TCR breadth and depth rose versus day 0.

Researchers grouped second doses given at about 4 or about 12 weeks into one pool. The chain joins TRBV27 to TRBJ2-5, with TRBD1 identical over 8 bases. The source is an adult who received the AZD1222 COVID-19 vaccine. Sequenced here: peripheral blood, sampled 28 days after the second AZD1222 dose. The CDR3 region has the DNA TGTGCCAGCAGTTTCTCGGGACAGGCTGTGTCGACCCAGTACTTC. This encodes CASSFSGQAVSTQYF.